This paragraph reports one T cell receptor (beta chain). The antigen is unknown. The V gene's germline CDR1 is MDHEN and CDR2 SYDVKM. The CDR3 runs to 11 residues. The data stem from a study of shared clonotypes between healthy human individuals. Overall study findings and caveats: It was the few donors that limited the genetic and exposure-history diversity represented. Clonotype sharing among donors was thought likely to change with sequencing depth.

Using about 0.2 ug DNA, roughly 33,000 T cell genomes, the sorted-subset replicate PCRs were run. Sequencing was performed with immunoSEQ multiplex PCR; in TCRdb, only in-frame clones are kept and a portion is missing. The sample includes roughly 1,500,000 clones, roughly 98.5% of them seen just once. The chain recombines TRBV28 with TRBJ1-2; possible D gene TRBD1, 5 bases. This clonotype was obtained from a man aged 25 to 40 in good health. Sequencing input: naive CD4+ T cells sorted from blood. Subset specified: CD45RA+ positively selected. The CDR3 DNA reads TGTGGGTCGGCAGGGACCTATGGCTACACCTTC. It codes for CGSAGTYGYTF.